The 14 T cell receptor beta chains presented below share a single source sample, sequenced in a study of shared clonotypes between healthy human individuals. The assay was immunoSEQ multiplex PCR, and TCRdb's table has in-frame clones only and misses some. The table shows about 2,100,000 clones, with about 92% occurring only once. Naive CD8 cells, CD45RO-negative and positively selected for CCR7, excluded terminally differentiated effector memory CD45RA+ cells. Sequencing was performed on naive CD8+ T cells from PBMCs. The receptors were sampled from a man between 18 and 35 years old in good health. Some clones in this sample may be carry-over from other donors' samples.

Only a few counts were recorded for this clone. The gene calls are TRBV9 and TRBJ2-1; no firm D call. Germline CDR1 is SGDLS and CDR2 is YYNGEE. This CDR3 contains 11 residues. Trimming stripped 1 base from V and 10 bases from J, with 6 bases between. In nucleotides, the CDR3 is TGTGCCAGCAGCGTATTGCGGGAGCAGTTCTTC. Encoded protein: CASSVLREQFF.

The gene calls are TRBV28 and TRBJ2-2; possible D gene TRBD2, 5 bases. V was trimmed by 1 base and J by 7 bases, leaving 10 bases between them. Germline CDR1 is MDHEN and CDR2 is SYDVKM. The CDR3 is 14 amino acids. CDR3 DNA sequence: TGTGCCAGCAGTTTATCCCGGGGTGGCGGGGAGCTGTTTTTT. It yields the protein CASSLSRGGGELFF.

The CDR3 spells CASSPRVLASYEQYF. Here the CDR3 DNA reads TGTGCCAGCAGCCCCCGAGTCTTGGCCTCCTACGAGCAGTACTTC. This chain links TRBV4-2 with TRBJ2-7; D unresolved. Germline lookup yields CDR1 LGHNA and CDR2 YNFKEQ. V lost 4 bases and J lost 0, with 13 bases in between. CDR3 length: 15 residues.

Only one count was recorded for this clone. V is TRBV9 and J is TRBJ1-1; 9 bases are shared with TRBD1. V gave up 3 bases and J gave up 5 bases; unmatched junction bases: 8. Germline CDR1 reads SGDLS; CDR2 reads YYNGEE. The CDR3 spans 15 residues. CDR3 in amino acids: CASSAGTGIITEAFF. In DNA, the CDR3 is TGTGCCAGCAGCGCCGGGACAGGGATAATAACTGAAGCTTTCTTT.

The chain uses TRBV2 and TRBJ1-5, with D perhaps TRBD1 (5 bases). The V end lost 7 bases, the J end lost 0 bases, and 16 bases lay between the germline ends. CDR3 size: 16 residues. Germline-derived CDR1 and CDR2 are SNHLY and FYNNEI. The CDR3 region is CASTKGAEYSNQPQHF. The DNA for the CDR3 is TGTGCCAGCACCAAAGGGGCAGAGTATAGCAATCAGCCCCAGCATTTT.

The chain couples TRBV5-4 to TRBJ2-7; perhaps TRBD2 as D (6 bases). Germline-derived CDR1 and CDR2 are SGHNT and YYREEE (reference sequence). CDR3 size: 14 residues. Trimming left V 4 bases short and J 2 bases short, with 13 bases between. The CDR3 protein is CASSTVGGTYEQYF. In DNA form, the CDR3 reads TGTGCCAGCAGCACGGTGGGGGGTACCTACGAGCAGTACTTC.

This sequence joins TRBV10-2 and TRBJ2-1, with TRBD2 matching over 10 bases. From germline, CDR1 is WSHSY and CDR2 SAAADI. After removal of 5 bases from V and 7 bases from J, the junction contained 8 bases not matched to a gene. The CDR3 runs to 15 residues. The CDR3 protein is CASSPASGSWNEQFF. The DNA for the CDR3 is TGCGCCAGCAGTCCCGCTAGCGGGAGTTGGAATGAGCAGTTCTTC.

This clone showed up just once. This chain connects TRBV13 to TRBJ2-7, with 7 bases fitting TRBD2. The CDR3 length is 15 residues. The J segment lost 5 bases and the V segment lost 5 bases, leaving 12 bases of the junction unmatched. CDR1 is PRHDT, CDR2 FYEKMQ, per germline (reference sequence). The CDR3 is CASSGGRGSGDEQYF. The CDR3 DNA follows: TGTGCCAGCAGCGGGGGACGCGGGAGTGGGGACGAGCAGTACTTC.

This chain uses TRBV29-1 with TRBJ1-5; D unclear. The V end lost 3 bases, the J end lost 3 bases, and 18 bases lay between the germline ends. Germline values: CDR1 SQVTM, CDR2 ANQGSEA. The CDR3 has 16 amino acids. CDR3 coding DNA: TGCAGCGTTGAGAACCCGGGCCCGCCAAACAATCAGCCCCAGCATTTT. Encoded protein: CSVENPGPPNNQPQHF.

The CDR3 region has the DNA TGTGCCAGCAGCCCCCCGGCGGGGTGGGGACAGGCAGAAAGAGAAGCTTTCTTT. Its protein is CASSPPAGWGQAEREAFF. J is TRBJ1-1 and V is TRBV7-9; TRBD1 matches at 8 bases. The germline CDR1 and CDR2 sequences are SEHNR and FQNEAQ (reference sequence). CDR3 length equals 18 residues. V was pared by 5 bases and J by 8 bases, with 22 bases of the junction left unmatched.

This clone was seen just once. The chain is built from TRBV9 and TRBJ2-1, with a weak D call TRBD1 (5 bases). Germline V gene sequence: CDR1 SGDLS, CDR2 YYNGEE. The CDR3 length is 14 residues. The germline V and J ends were trimmed by 3 bases and 8 bases, with 15 bases remaining between them. Here the CDR3 DNA reads TGTGCCAGCAGCGAAGGGGCTGGTGTGTATGAGCAGTTCTTC. Its translation: CASSEGAGVYEQFF.

The V call is TRBV11-2, the J call TRBJ1-4; 8 nucleotides match TRBD1. The V gene end was trimmed by 5 bases and the J gene end by 8 bases; junction bases not matched to a gene: 13. CDR1 and CDR2 (germline): SGHAT, FQNNGV. The length of the CDR3 is 16 residues. The CDR3 loop reads CASSLFSRTGPEKLFF. The CDR3 nucleotides read TGTGCCAGCAGCCTTTTCTCGAGGACAGGGCCAGAAAAACTGTTTTTT.

The rearrangement uses TRBV2 and TRBJ2-7; 7 bases align to TRBD1. V dropped 7 bases and J dropped 0; count of bases not matched to a gene: 9. This CDR3 region has 15 residues. Germline CDR1 and CDR2: SNHLY and FYNNEI. In DNA, the CDR3 is TGTGCCAGCATTCTGGACAGGACCAACTCCTACGAGCAGTACTTC. It yields the protein CASILDRTNSYEQYF.

J is TRBJ1-1 and V is TRBV7-2; 8 positions match TRBD1. Germline CDR1 SGHTA, CDR2 FQGNSA. The V and J ends lost 2 bases and 4 bases, in that order; junction bases with no gene match: 6. The CDR3 sequence is 15 residues long. CDR3 protein: CASSLSGTGSTEAFF. The DNA of the CDR3 is TGTGCCAGCAGCTTAAGCGGGACAGGTAGCACTGAAGCTTTCTTT.